This T cell receptor (beta chain) comes out of a study of T cell responses to AZD1222 COVID-19 vaccine. Study-wide points: The study sampled repertoires only after the peak T cell response.

Clones were read by immunoSEQ multiplex PCR, and TCRdb kept only the in-frame ones, dropping some. The sample includes about 97,000 clones, about 88% of them seen just once. Worth noting for this clone: Its antigen is still unknown.

V was shortened by 1 base and J by 3 bases, with 7 bases between the two germline ends. Germline CDR1 is LNHDA and CDR2 is SQIVND (reference sequence). CDR3 size: 14 residues. The TCR sequence derives from an adult in good health. The specimen was peripheral blood, collected on day 0 of AZD1222 vaccination. The V and J genes are TRBV19 and TRBJ1-5; TRBD1 is a possible D gene (5 bases). Here the CDR3 reads CASSIGQFNQPQHF. The CDR3 DNA reads TGTGCCAGTAGTATAGGACAGTTCAATCAGCCCCAGCATTTT.